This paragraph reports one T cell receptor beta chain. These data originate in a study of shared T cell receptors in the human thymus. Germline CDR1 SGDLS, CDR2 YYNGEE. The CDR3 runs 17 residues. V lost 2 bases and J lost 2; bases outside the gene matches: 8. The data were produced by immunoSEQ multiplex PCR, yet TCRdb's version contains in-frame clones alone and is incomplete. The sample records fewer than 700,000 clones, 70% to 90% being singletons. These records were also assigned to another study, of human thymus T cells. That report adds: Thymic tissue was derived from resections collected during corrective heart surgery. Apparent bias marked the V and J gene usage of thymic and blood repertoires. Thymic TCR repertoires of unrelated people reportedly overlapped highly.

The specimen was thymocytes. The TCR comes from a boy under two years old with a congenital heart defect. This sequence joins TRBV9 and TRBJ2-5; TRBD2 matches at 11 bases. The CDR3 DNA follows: TGTGCCAGCAGCGTTAGCGGGAGGGGTGGAGAACAAGAGACCCAGTACTTC. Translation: CASSVSGRGGEQETQYF.